The 12 T cell receptor beta chains in this list originate from one sample, sequenced in a study of low-dose radiotherapy and immunotherapy resistance in tumors. Time point noted: before trial treatment. Both TCRalpha and TCRbeta chains were reverse transcribed with V-gene-specific primers. TCRs were put through approximately 20 PCR cycles of amplification with Phusion. A constant-region primer and the V-primer adapter served as the primer pair. TCRdb analysed the reads with MiXCR anew, one entry per CDR3 protein. Among more than 85,000 distinct CDR3 sequences listed, under 10% were seen once. The material sequenced was PBMCs, taken before treatment. The receptors come from a male donor with prostate cancer.

This clonotype was observed at least ten times. The rearrangement uses TRBV19 and TRBJ2-2; TRBD2 might be the D (6 bases). The CDR3 consists of 14 residues. Deletions cut 11 bases from V and 1 base from J, with 14 bases between. Germline V gene data show CDR1 as LNHDA and CDR2 as SQIVND (reference sequence). CDR3 residues: CAGKRGVNTGELFF. In nucleotides, the CDR3 is TGTGCCGGAAAACGCGGGGTGAACACCGGGGAGCTGTTTTTT.

This clonotype has at least ten counts. This chain joins TRBV2 and TRBJ2-1; TRBD2 matches at 9 bases. Germline lookup yields CDR1 SNHLY and CDR2 FYNNEI. The trim removed 4 bases at V and 7 bases at J, leaving 8 bases unmatched. The CDR3 has 15 residues. The CDR3 DNA is TGTGCCAGCAGTGTTAGCGGGAGCCTTCTGAATGAGCAGTTCTTC. Its protein product is CASSVSGSLLNEQFF.

This clonotype was counted at least ten times. The chain joins TRBV19 to TRBJ2-3, with D maybe TRBD2 (7 bases). This CDR3 contains 14 residues. Per germline, CDR1 LNHDA and CDR2 SQIVND (reference sequence). V dropped 7 bases and J dropped 6 bases, with 17 bases sitting between them. For the CDR3, the DNA is TGTGCCAGTACAAATCCGGCGGGGGCGGATACGCAGTATTTT. It encodes CASTNPAGADTQYF.

This clonotype has at least ten counts. V usage is TRBV13 and J usage is TRBJ1-1; D might be TRBD1 (5 bases). V lost 5 bases, J lost 1 base, and 11 bases lay in between. Looked up from germline, CDR1 is PRHDT and CDR2 is FYEKMQ (reference sequence). The CDR3 has 14 residues. This CDR3 is CASSRGRPNTEAFF. The CDR3 region has the DNA TGTGCCAGCAGCCGGGGACGGCCGAACACTGAAGCTTTCTTT.

This clonotype was seen ten or more times. CDR3 residues: CASSGQVAYNEQFF. CDR3 bases: TGTGCCAGCAGTGGGCAGGTTGCCTACAATGAGCAGTTCTTC. V and J are TRBV2 and TRBJ2-1; no definite D call. This CDR3 region has 14 residues. V lost 4 bases and J lost 2, with 9 bases in between. Germline CDR1 reads SNHLY; CDR2 reads FYNNEI.

In regard to this clonotype: A clone one base away is much larger, so this may be a read error. The chain joins TRBV6-1 to TRBJ2-4; tentative D call: TRBD1 (7 bases). Trimming took 7 bases from V and 6 from J, leaving 13 bases between them. The V gene's germline CDR1 is MNHNS and CDR2 SASEGT. The CDR3 runs to 13 residues. CDR3 coding DNA: TGTGCCAGCATGCCAGGGGGAGGAAACATTCAGTACTTC. This gives the protein CASMPGGGNIQYF.

In its sample, this clonotype was seen many times. V gene TRBV24-1 combines with J gene TRBJ2-1, with D tentatively TRBD1 (5 bases). CDR3 length equals 16 residues. Trimming removed 4 bases from V and 6 bases from J, with 18 bases in between. Germline V gene sequence: CDR1 KGHDR, CDR2 SFDVKD. The CDR3 is CATSDRRVDLSNEQFF. In DNA form, the CDR3 reads TGTGCCACCAGTGACCGCAGGGTAGATCTATCCAATGAGCAGTTCTTC.

The sample holds many counts of this clonotype. The chain uses TRBV5-1 and TRBJ1-4; the D gene is possibly TRBD1 (6 bases). CDR1 is SGHRS, CDR2 YFSETQ, per germline. V shed 3 bases and J shed 0 bases, with 9 bases lying between them. The CDR3 consists of 15 residues. CDR3 loop: CASSSGQSTNEKLFF. CDR3 sequence (DNA): TGCGCCAGCAGCTCTGGACAGTCAACTAATGAAAAACTGTTTTTT.

The chain uses TRBV30 and TRBJ2-1; TRBD1 matches at 7 bases. CDR3 length equals 13 residues. V shed 3 bases and J 10 bases; nucleotides not matched to a gene: 9. In germline, CDR1 is GTSNPN, CDR2 SVGIG (reference sequence). Written as DNA, the CDR3 is TGTGCCTGGAGGAGGGACCGGGACAGAGAGCAGTTCTTC. This sequence encodes CAWRRDRDREQFF. Full variable domain (remainder filled in from reference TRBV30 and TRBJ2-1): SQTIHQWPATLVQPVGSPLSLECTVEGTSNPNLYWYRQAAGRGLQLLFYSVGIGQISSEVPQNLSASRPQDRQFILSSKKLLLSDSGFYLCAWRRDRDREQFFGPGTRLTVL.

The table lists this clonotype with many counts. The chain joins TRBV29-1 to TRBJ2-1; 9 bases agree with TRBD2. The CDR3 contains 16 residues. Unmatched junction bases numbered 14, after V lost 3 bases and J lost 8 bases. The germline CDR1 and CDR2 sequences are SQVTM and ANQGSEA. CDR3 sequence reads: CSVEGEREVDIHEQFF. The CDR3 coding sequence is TGCAGCGTTGAGGGGGAGCGGGAGGTCGACATCCATGAGCAGTTCTTC.

This clonotype has a count of ten or more. V gene TRBV28 combines with J gene TRBJ2-7, with a tentative D call TRBD2 (5 bases). The V gene's germline CDR1 is MDHEN and CDR2 SYDVKM. The V and J ends lost 7 bases and 3 bases respectively, with 13 bases between them. The CDR3 is 13 amino acids. The CDR3 spells CASTLGRDYEQYF. The CDR3 DNA sequence: TGTGCCAGCACTCTAGGACGGGACTACGAGCAGTACTTC.

This clonotype was recorded at least ten times. The chain combines TRBV6-2 or TRBV6-3 with TRBJ2-7; D perhaps matches TRBD1 (5 bases). Germline CDR1 is MNHEY and CDR2 is SVGEGT. The CDR3 sequence is 14 residues long. The V end was cut by 0 bases, the J end by 5 bases, with 11 bases between. CDR3: CASSYSQGRNEQYF. The CDR3 DNA is TGTGCCAGCAGTTACTCGCAGGGTAGGAACGAGCAGTACTTC.